This entry lists 22 T cell receptor beta chains sequenced from one sample in a study of blood T cell repertoires in COVID-19. Only in-frame clones appear in the TCRdb table, and some are missing; sequencing was by immunoSEQ multiplex PCR. The sample consists of 250,000 to 300,000 clones, 70% to 90% of them appearing once. The sequenced sample was peripheral blood. These receptors came from a woman aged 25 to 39 with active or convalescent COVID-19.

The count of this clone is one. The rearrangement uses TRBV3-1 (or the pseudogene TRBV3-2) and TRBJ1-2; 8 bases map to TRBD1. V was clipped by 4 bases and J by 3 bases; unmatched bases: 7. This CDR3 spans 15 amino acids. The germline V gene encodes CDR1 LGHDT and CDR2 YNNKEL (reference sequence). CDR3 region: CASSPRDRRYYGYTF. CDR3 in DNA: TGTGCCAGCAGCCCGCGGGACAGGAGGTACTATGGCTACACCTTC.

This chain links TRBV2 with TRBJ2-2, with 12 bases fitting TRBD2. The V segment lost 3 bases and the J segment 6 bases; nucleotides outside the gene matches: 2. Germline CDR1 SNHLY, CDR2 FYNNEI. The CDR3 has 15 residues. The chain's CDR3 is CASSDLAGGPGELFF. For the CDR3, the DNA is TGTGCCAGCAGTGATCTAGCGGGGGGGCCCGGGGAGCTGTTTTTT.

This chain joins TRBV23-1 and TRBJ2-4; 10 bases agree with TRBD1. TRBV23-1 is filed as an ORF, its function uncertain. The junction had 12 bases not matched to a gene; V was cut back by 2 bases and J by 2 bases. The CDR3 is 19 amino acids. The CDR3 bases are TGCGCCAGCAGTCAACACTCGAAAGGGGACAGGGGAACCAAAAACATTCAGTACTTC. Translated, it gives CASSQHSKGDRGTKNIQYF.

This chain connects TRBV30 to TRBJ1-4; 8 bases agree with TRBD1. J gave up 4 bases and V 2 bases, and 18 bases lay outside the gene matches. The CDR3 is made up of 19 amino acids. CDR1 and CDR2 from the germline V gene are GTSNPN and SVGIG (reference sequence). The CDR3 DNA reads TGTGCCTGGAGTCGATCCGGACAGGGAACTGGGGGGGGTAATGAAAAACTGTTTTTT. This translates into CAWSRSGQGTGGGNEKLFF. Full variable domain (rest looked up from reference TRBV30 and TRBJ1-4): SQTIHQWPATLVQPVGSPLSLECTVEGTSNPNLYWYRQAAGRGLQLLFYSVGIGQISSEVPQNLSASRPQDRQFILSSKKLLLSDSGFYLCAWSRSGQGTGGGNEKLFFGSGTQLSVL.

The chain carries TRBV7-6 and TRBJ2-5; 11 positions match TRBD2. The CDR3 spans 16 residues. The germline V gene encodes CDR1 SGHVS and CDR2 FNYEAQ. The trim removed 5 bases at V and 1 base at J, leaving 6 bases unmatched. The CDR3 DNA sequence: TGTGCCAGCAGCCCGGGACTAGCGGCAACCCAAGAGACCCAGTACTTC. This codes for CASSPGLAATQETQYF.

Written as DNA, the CDR3 is TGTGCCAGCAGCTTAATTTCTGGACAGGCAGAATACAATGAGCAGTTCTTC. Encoded protein: CASSLISGQAEYNEQFF. V is TRBV7-9 and J is TRBJ2-1; the match to TRBD1 covers 7 bases. The CDR3 length is 17 residues. In germline, CDR1 is SEHNR, CDR2 FQNEAQ (reference sequence). J gave up 4 bases and V 2 bases, and 11 bases lay outside the gene matches. The full variable domain, in which reference TRBV7-9 and TRBJ2-1 provide the parts outside the CDR3, is DTGVSQNPRHKITKRGQNVTFRCDPISEHNRLYWYRQTLGQGPEFLTYFQNEAQLEKSRLLSDRFSAERPKGSFSTLEIQRTEQGDSAMYLCASSLISGQAEYNEQFFGPGTRLTVL.

As for this clone: The junction shows a germline mismatch at one end, possibly a read error. This sequence joins TRBV14 and TRBJ1-2, with 7 bases fitting TRBD1. This CDR3 has 14 residues. CDR1 and CDR2 (germline): SGHDN, FVKESK. In nucleotides, the CDR3 is TGTGCCAGCAGTCAAGACAGGGTGACCGGCGGCTACACCTTC. Its protein is CASSQDRVTGGYTF.

This sequence joins TRBV7-9 and TRBJ2-3; D gene unclear. The V gene lost 2 bases and the J gene lost 2 bases, with 8 bases spanning the gap. CDR3 size: 14 residues. Germline loops: CDR1 SEHNR, CDR2 FQNEAQ (reference sequence). As DNA, the CDR3 is TGTGCCAGCAGCTTAAGCGCTAACACAGATACGCAGTATTTT. Its translation: CASSLSANTDTQYF. Full variable domain (outside the CDR3, taken from reference TRBV7-9 and TRBJ2-3): DTGVSQNPRHKITKRGQNVTFRCDPISEHNRLYWYRQTLGQGPEFLTYFQNEAQLEKSRLLSDRFSAERPKGSFSTLEIQRTEQGDSAMYLCASSLSANTDTQYFGPGTRLTVL.

This chain links TRBV6-2 or TRBV6-3 with TRBJ1-1, with D possibly being TRBD1 (6 bases). Germline-derived CDR1 and CDR2 are MNHEY and SVGEGT. The CDR3 covers 14 residues. Deletions cut 0 bases from V and 4 bases from J, with 9 bases between. DNA of the CDR3: TGTGCCAGCAGTTACTCTGAAGGGGGCACTGAAGCTTTCTTT. It is translated as CASSYSEGGTEAFF.

Only one count was recorded for this clone. The chain employs TRBV19 and TRBJ2-7, with 7 positions matching TRBD1. The CDR3 length is 14 residues. With V trimmed by 7 bases and J by 4 bases, 10 bases remained unmatched. Germline V gives CDR1 LNHDA, CDR2 SQIVND (reference sequence). CDR3 in DNA: TGTGCCAGTACCCACCGGGACAGAGCTTACGAGCAGTACTTC. Encoded protein: CASTHRDRAYEQYF.

The rearrangement links TRBV11-3 to TRBJ1-1, with D possibly matching TRBD1 (5 bases). This CDR3 is built from 13 residues. In germline, CDR1 is SGHNT, CDR2 YENEEA. Between the trimmed V and J ends, which lost 1 base and 3 bases, there was a span of 6 bases. The CDR3 region has the DNA TGTGCCAGCAGCTTAGGGGGGGACACTGAAGCTTTCTTT. Its translation: CASSLGGDTEAFF.

The rearrangement links TRBV30 to TRBJ1-1; D gene ambiguous. The CDR3 totals 12 residues. V was shortened by 8 bases and J by 11 bases, with 21 bases between the two germline ends. Germline CDR1 and CDR2: GTSNPN and SVGIG (reference sequence). The CDR3, as DNA: TGTGCCCAACGTCTCGGGTCAATAGAGGCTTTCTTT. It codes for CAQRLGSIEAFF.

The chain couples TRBV5-8 to TRBJ2-6; possibly TRBD1 for D (6 bases). Germline CDR1 is SGHTS and CDR2 is YDEGEE. The length of the CDR3 is 19 residues. Trimming left V 4 bases short and J 0 bases short, with 20 bases between. CDR3 protein: CASSRVEGTLFSGANVLTF. The DNA for the CDR3 is TGTGCCAGCAGCCGGGTCGAAGGGACACTTTTCTCTGGGGCCAACGTCCTGACTTTC.

This chain links TRBV18 with TRBJ1-3; 11 positions match TRBD1. Germline V gene lookup returns CDR1 KGHSH and CDR2 LQKENI. With 5 bases clipped from V and 8 bases from J, the junction kept 5 bases outside the gene matches. The CDR3 has 14 residues. The CDR3 sequence is CASSSRDRGDTIYF. Here the CDR3 DNA reads TGTGCCAGCTCATCCCGGGACAGGGGGGACACCATATATTTT.

The J gene is TRBJ2-7, the V gene TRBV15; D uncertain. This CDR3 spans 14 amino acids. Germline CDR1 LNHNV, CDR2 YYDKDF (reference sequence). Trimming took 0 bases from V and 0 from J, leaving 6 bases between them. The CDR3 reads CATSRDLSSYEQYF. In DNA form, the CDR3 reads TGTGCCACCAGCAGAGATCTGAGCTCCTACGAGCAGTACTTC.

V and J are TRBV5-4 and TRBJ2-5, with D possibly being TRBD2 (5 bases). Germline V CDR1 and CDR2: SGHNT, YYREEE (reference sequence). The CDR3 runs to 14 residues. V was trimmed by 5 bases and J by 2 bases, leaving 13 bases between them. The CDR3 DNA sequence: TGTGCCAGCAGTTACCCCGGGGTTCAAGAGACCCAGTACTTC. Amino acids: CASSYPGVQETQYF.

The chain carries TRBV2 and TRBJ1-3; D is uncertain. The CDR3 extends over 14 amino acids. V lost 2 bases to trimming and J lost 4 bases, with 9 bases between them. The germline V gene encodes CDR1 SNHLY and CDR2 FYNNEI. The CDR3 nucleotides are TGTGCCAGCAGTGAAAAGAGGTCGGGAAACACCATATATTTT. This translates into CASSEKRSGNTIYF.

The V call is TRBV18, the J call TRBJ2-2, with 9 bases aligning to TRBD1. Germline V lookup: CDR1 KGHSH, CDR2 LQKENI. With V trimmed by 2 bases and J by 8 bases, 9 bases remained unmatched. This CDR3 spans 16 amino acids. The CDR3 nucleotides are TGTGCCAGCTCACCAGCCGGGACAGGGATGTCGGGGGAGCTGTTTTTT. Translating it yields CASSPAGTGMSGELFF.

CDR3 region: CASSTLQGDYGYTF. Written as DNA, the CDR3 is TGTGCCAGCTCAACACTACAGGGGGACTATGGCTACACCTTC. This rearrangement joins TRBV18 to TRBJ1-2, with 8 bases matching TRBD1. The CDR3 covers 14 residues. After removal of 5 bases from V and 3 bases from J, the junction contained 5 bases not matched to a gene. In germline, CDR1 is KGHSH, CDR2 LQKENI.

The CDR3 nucleotides read TGTGCCAGCAGGGGAACCGGGCCAGGGTATGGGACTGAAGCTTTCTTT. Residues: CASRGTGPGYGTEAFF. The V gene is TRBV2, the J gene TRBJ1-1, with a possible D match to TRBD1 (5 bases). The CDR3 spans 16 residues. Germline lookup yields CDR1 SNHLY and CDR2 FYNNEI. Trimming pared 6 bases from V and 5 bases from J, leaving 22 bases between.

V and J are TRBV19 and TRBJ1-2; TRBD1 agrees at 8 bases. The V gene's germline CDR1 is LNHDA and CDR2 SQIVND (reference sequence). Germline trimming cut 6 bases from V and 6 bases from J; bases unmatched to any gene: 6. The CDR3 runs 13 residues. CDR3 in DNA: TGTGCCAGTAGCCCGGACAGGGTGCATGGCTACACCTTC. This encodes CASSPDRVHGYTF.

There are a few counts of this clone. The rearrangement joins TRBV5-1 to TRBJ1-3, with 7 nucleotides matching TRBD1. The J segment lost 9 bases and the V segment lost 1 base, leaving 7 bases of the junction unmatched. The CDR3 runs to 14 residues. Germline V gene sequence: CDR1 SGHRS, CDR2 YFSETQ. The DNA for the CDR3 is TGCGCCAGCAGCTTGAAGGGGGCGGTGGGCACCATATATTTT. Translated, it gives CASSLKGAVGTIYF.